This TCR beta chain was recorded in a study of OX40 agonist ivuxolimab in advanced cancers. For the study in its entirety: Ivuxolimab, which targeted the costimulatory receptor OX40 (CD134), was an agonistic, fully human IgG2 monoclonal antibody. Intravenous ivuxolimab was administered to patients every 2 weeks at six dose levels: 0.01, 0.1, 0.3, 1.5, 3 and 10 mg/kg. Of the approximately 53 patients in dose escalation, some 20 had hepatocellular carcinoma, about 15 had melanoma, 9 had renal cell carcinoma and 9 had head and neck cancer. In the dose-escalation cohort, 82.7% of patients were male, and the mean age was roughly 60 years, with a range of roughly 20 to 80. Prior anti-PD-1, anti-PD-L1 or anti-CTLA-4 therapy was permitted, and 40% of dose-escalation patients had received checkpoint inhibitors. Partial responses occurred in three dose-escalation patients, of whom one had hepatocellular carcinoma and two had cutaneous melanoma. The purpose of peripheral TCRbeta sequencing was to test whether ivuxolimab changed TCR sequence diversity and led to clonal T-cell expansion. The paper describes the monotherapy dose-escalation part (N of about 47 patients) of the phase I trial of ivuxolimab. What the work shows at the level of the full study, not this receptor alone: Low levels of normalized T-cell clonal expansion were also shown by some nonresponding patients. Partial responders in the 0.1-3.0 mg/kg groups had among the lowest normalized peripheral clonal expansion, especially among CD8+ T cells. On average, CD8+ T cells showed more expanded clones than CD4+ T cells after ivuxolimab. Which antigens the clonally expanded peripheral T cells were specific for was not determined. At doses from 0.1 to 3.0 mg/kg, clonal expansion was seen in both CD4+ and CD8+ blood T cells between baseline and week 6.

Reading the germline V gene gives CDR1 MDHEN and CDR2 SYDVKM. At the junction V is shortened by 3 bases and J by 7 bases, with 12 bases in between. There are 14 amino acids in the CDR3, from cysteine to phenylalanine inclusive. Just the 42-base CDR3 DNA is kept, in frame starting at base 1. Patients with a history of autoimmune disease or receiving systemic immunosuppression were excluded from the trial. Peripheral blood for TCR sequencing was drawn from every dose cohort at baseline, at cycle 4 day 1 and at cycle 7 day 1. The samples were taken from a phase I, first-in-human, multicenter, open-label dose-escalation trial of ivuxolimab. Adults with locally advanced or metastatic melanoma, renal cell, hepatocellular, or head and neck squamous cell carcinoma were enrolled in the trial. CD4+ and CD8+ T cells were sorted separately from peripheral blood before TCR sequencing. Worth noting for this clone: No antigen is known for it. Within one base of it there is no much larger clone, and no base qualities were kept.

Genomic DNA was extracted from sorted cells for sequencing of the TCRbeta CDR3 region. The immunoSEQ Assay was used for sequencing of TCRbeta CDR3 regions. Sourced from immuneACCESS, this table was stored by TCRdb with only in-frame sequences that have V and J called. A share of the clones is absent; for the studies checked, an unresolved V gene accounts for under half, and the remainder has no known explanation. This sample has 98,000 or so clones in its table, and roughly nine tenths of those were observed once. Together, the top ten hold 2.6% of the sample. The TCR sequence derives from an adult with an advanced solid tumor such as melanoma, head and neck, liver or kidney cancer. Sequencing was performed on CD4+ or CD8+ T cells sorted from blood, taken in a trial of the OX40 agonist ivuxolimab. The chain employs TRBV28 and TRBJ2-2, with the D segment identity uncertain. The CDR3 amino acid sequence is: CASSFSTVVGELFF. At the DNA level, the sequence is TGTGCCAGCAGTTTTAGTACAGTAGTCGGGGAGCTGTTTTTT.